The T cell receptor (beta chain) under discussion was sequenced for a study of blood T cells in healthy people across ages. With 6 bases clipped from V and 4 bases from J, the junction kept 7 bases outside the gene matches. Germline V gives CDR1 MNHEY, CDR2 SMNVEV (reference sequence). The CDR3 sequence is 14 residues long. A few counts support this clonotype. All donors came from Russia, were Caucasian and healthy, and spanned ages roughly 6 to 95. The authors ran a second PCR of about 7 to 11 cycles using a sample-barcoded 5' primer and a J-beta primer mix. A single record per CDR3 protein comes from TCRdb applying MiXCR to the 5' RACE reads. Of hundreds of thousands of distinct CDR3 sequences listed, about 61% are singletons.

The sample was blood. The J gene is TRBJ2-3, the V gene TRBV27; 7 positions match TRBD2. This sequence was found in a man aged 35 to 55 in good health. The DNA of the CDR3 is TGTGCCAGCAGCTTACTAGCGTTCGCAGATACGCAGTATTTT. Its translation: CASSLLAFADTQYF.